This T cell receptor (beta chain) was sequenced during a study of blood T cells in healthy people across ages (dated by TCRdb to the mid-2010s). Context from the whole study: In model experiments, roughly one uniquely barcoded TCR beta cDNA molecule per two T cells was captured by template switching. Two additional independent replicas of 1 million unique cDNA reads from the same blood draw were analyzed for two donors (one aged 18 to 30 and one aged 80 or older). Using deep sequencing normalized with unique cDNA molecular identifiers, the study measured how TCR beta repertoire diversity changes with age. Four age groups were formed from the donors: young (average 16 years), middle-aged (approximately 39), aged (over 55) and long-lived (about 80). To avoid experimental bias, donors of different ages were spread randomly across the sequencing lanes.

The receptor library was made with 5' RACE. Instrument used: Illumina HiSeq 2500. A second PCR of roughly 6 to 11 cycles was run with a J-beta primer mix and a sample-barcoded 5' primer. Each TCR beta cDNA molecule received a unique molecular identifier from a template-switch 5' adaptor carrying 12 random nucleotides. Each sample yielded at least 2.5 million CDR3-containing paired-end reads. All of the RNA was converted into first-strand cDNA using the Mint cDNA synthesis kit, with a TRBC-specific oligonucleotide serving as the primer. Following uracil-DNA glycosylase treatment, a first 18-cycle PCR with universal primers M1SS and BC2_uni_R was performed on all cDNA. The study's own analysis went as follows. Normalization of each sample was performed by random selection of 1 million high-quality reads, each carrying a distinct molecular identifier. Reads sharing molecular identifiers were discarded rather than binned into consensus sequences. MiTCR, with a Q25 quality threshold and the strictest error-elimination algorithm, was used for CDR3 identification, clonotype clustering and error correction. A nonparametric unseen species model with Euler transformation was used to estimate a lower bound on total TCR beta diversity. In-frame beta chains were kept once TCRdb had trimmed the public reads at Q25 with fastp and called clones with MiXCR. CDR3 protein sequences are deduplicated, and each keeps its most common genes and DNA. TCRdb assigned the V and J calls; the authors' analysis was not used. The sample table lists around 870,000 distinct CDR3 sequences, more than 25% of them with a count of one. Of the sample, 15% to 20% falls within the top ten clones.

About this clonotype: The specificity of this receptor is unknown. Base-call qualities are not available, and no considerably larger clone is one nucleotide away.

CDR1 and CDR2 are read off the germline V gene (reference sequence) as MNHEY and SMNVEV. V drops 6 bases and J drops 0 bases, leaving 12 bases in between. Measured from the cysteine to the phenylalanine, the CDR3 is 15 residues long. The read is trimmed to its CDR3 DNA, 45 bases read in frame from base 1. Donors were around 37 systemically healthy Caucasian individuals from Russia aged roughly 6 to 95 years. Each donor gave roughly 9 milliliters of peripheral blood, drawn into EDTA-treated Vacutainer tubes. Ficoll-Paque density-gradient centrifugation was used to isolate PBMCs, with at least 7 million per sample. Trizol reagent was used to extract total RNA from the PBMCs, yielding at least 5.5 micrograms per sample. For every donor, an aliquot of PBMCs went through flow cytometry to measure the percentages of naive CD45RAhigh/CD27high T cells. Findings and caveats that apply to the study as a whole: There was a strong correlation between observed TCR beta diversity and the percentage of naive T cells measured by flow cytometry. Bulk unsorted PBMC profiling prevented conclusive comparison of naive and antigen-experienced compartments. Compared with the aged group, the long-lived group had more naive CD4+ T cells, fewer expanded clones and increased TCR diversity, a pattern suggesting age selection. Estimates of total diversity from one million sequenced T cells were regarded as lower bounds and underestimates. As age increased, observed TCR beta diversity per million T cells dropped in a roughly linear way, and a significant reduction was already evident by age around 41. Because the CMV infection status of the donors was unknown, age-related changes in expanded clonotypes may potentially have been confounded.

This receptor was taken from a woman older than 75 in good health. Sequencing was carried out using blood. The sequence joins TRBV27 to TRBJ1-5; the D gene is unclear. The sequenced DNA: TGTGCCAGCAGCTTAGCGCCCTATAGCAATCAGCCCCAGCATTTT. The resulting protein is CASSLAPYSNQPQHF.